Detailed here is one TCR beta chain. This clonotype was detected once. The specificity of this receptor is unknown. No base quality information exists; no much larger clone differs at one position. One read is thin evidence. The TCR beta CDR3 regions were amplified from the RNA transcripts. The TCR CDR3 was subjected to a first round of RT-PCR using the HTBI primer set and the Qiagen OneStep RT-PCR kit. Libraries were constructed in a second round of multiplex PCR, after which size selection and purification were carried out. Libraries were sequenced paired-end with 100 bp reads on an Illumina HiSeq2000. The authors' pipeline ran thus. SOAPnuke was used to process the raw data, with reads discarded if the reads contained adapters or uncalled bases, had a mean Phred below 15, or lacked an exact constant-primer or identifier match. COPE v1.2.5 was used to merge the high-quality paired reads, and each unique nucleotide sequence was defined as a clonotype. Clonotypes were aligned to IMGT TRBV, TRBD and TRBJ reference segments using MiTCR v1.1. Only V-J combinations with frequency above 0.0001, covering 99% to 99.2% of repertoires, were analysed. The TCS score was defined as the ratio of F50 (clonal expansion) to E x V (chaos), calculated using BLOSUM62-based TCRdist between CDR3 peptides within each V-J. Welch's t-statistics and random forest reduced some 510 V-J features to about 12, which were used in a naive Bayes classifier (R e1071). Using fastp trimming at Q25 and MiXCR clonotype assembly, TCRdb reanalyzed the public sequencing data and kept in-frame beta chains. Under each unique CDR3 protein, matching rows form one entry showing the most common genes and DNA. These V and J calls rely on TCRdb rather than the paper's analysis. The sample table records around 180,000 distinct CDR3 sequences; about 17% of these occur just once. The ten largest clones represent roughly 28% of the sample.

The data stem from a study of T cells in Graves' hyperthyroidism and ophthalmopathy (dated by TCRdb to between 2017 and 2020). Notes on the research overall: Peripheral blood samples were taken at the time of initial diagnosis, prior to any treatment. Whether ophthalmopathy could be predicted prospectively was tested in an independent validation cohort made up of roughly 20 hyperthyroidism patients plus 17 patients who later progressed to ophthalmopathy. In several Graves' hyperthyroidism patients, the study also compared T-cell repertoires from thyroid tissue with T-cell repertoires from blood. Once sampling was done, hyperthyroidism patients were given methimazole at a starting dose of 30 mg daily, whereas ophthalmopathy patients were given high-dose intravenous methylprednisolone. The roughly 100 discovery patients were randomly divided into training and test sets at a 7:3 ratio. The paper reports TCR Vbeta CDR3 sequencing of approximately 140 peripheral blood samples: under 45 ophthalmopathy, 75 to 80 hyperthyroidism and around 17 progressor patients. A discovery cohort of around 100 patients, about 40 with Graves' ophthalmopathy and 55 to 60 with stable Graves' hyperthyroidism, was used to find distinguishing TCR V-J signatures.

Overall results and qualifications from the work: A 13 V-J signature model separated ophthalmopathy from stable hyperthyroidism, with nearly 90% sensitivity and 81% to 82% specificity in cross-validation and 80%/75% in testing. In validation, the model predicted progression to ophthalmopathy with around 71% sensitivity and approximately 72% specificity, a median of around 6.6 months before onset. Blood samples also contained most of the expanded thyroid clonotypes (frequency above 0.001), which suggests that blood repertoires may reflect thyroid immune responses. Sample size was not statistically predetermined, and blinding of investigators to group allocation was not performed.

Stable Graves' hyperthyroidism was defined as the absence of progression to ophthalmopathy over 18 months of follow-up. Hyperthyroidism patients were aged 18 to 65 years and newly diagnosed, with disease duration of less than 2 months. Any patient with an uncontrolled infection, another autoimmune disease, pregnancy or lactation was excluded. Diagnoses relied on clinical symptoms, serum thyroxine and TRAb, thyroid ultrasound and orbital computed tomography. PBMCs were separated from 7.5 to 10 ml of fresh peripheral blood using Ficoll-Paque density gradient centrifugation. Trizol reagent was used to extract total RNA, and RNA quality was then checked on an Agilent 2100 Bioanalyzer. Germline trimming: 8 bases from V, 3 bases from J; junction bases outside gene matches: 17. Including cysteine and phenylalanine, the CDR3 has 16 amino acids. The CDR3 DNA has 48 bases and is translated from base 1. CDR1 DFQATT and CDR2 SNEGSKA were looked up in the germline V gene (reference sequence).

The sequenced sample was blood. This sequence originates from a woman aged 45-60 years with Graves' hyperthyroidism. Recombination linked TRBV20-1 to TRBJ2-3, and TRBD1 aligns with 7 junction nucleotides. This receptor has the CDR3 CSTGTLGGKRTDTQYF. The DNA sequence is given as TGCAGTACGGGAACATTAGGGGGCAAGCGTACAGATACGCAGTATTTT.